This record concerns one T cell receptor beta chain sequence. Its specificity is not known. The data are from a study of vaccination effects on CD4 cells after COVID-19. Under the ViraFEST assay, PBMC were stimulated with viral peptide pools so that antigen-specific CD4+ T cells expanded. Sequencing was performed afterwards. It was after approximately 11 days of culture that CD4+ T cells were isolated. SARS-CoV-2 infection was confirmed by PCR in the person between March and December 2020. Sequencing used immunoSEQ multiplex PCR; TCRdb keeps in-frame clones, though not all of them. The sample records more than 45,000 clones, 75% to 85% being singletons. Trimming removed 2 bases from V and 12 bases from J; junction bases left unmatched: 13. Germline loops: CDR1 MNHEY, CDR2 SVGAGI. The CDR3 is 15 residues long.

The sequence was obtained from a human donor who had a prior SARS-CoV-2 infection. The sequencing here drew on CD4+ T cells from PBMCs cultured with HIV peptides, taken before COVID-19 vaccination. Subset of the sample: HIV-1 Nef peptide pool negative control/reference culture. The chain joins TRBV6-5 to TRBJ2-1; TRBD2 agrees at 7 bases. Written as DNA, the CDR3 is TGTGCCAGCAGTTACAGCGGGGCCGAAGTTAAAGGGCAGTTCTTC. Translated: CASSYSGAEVKGQFF.